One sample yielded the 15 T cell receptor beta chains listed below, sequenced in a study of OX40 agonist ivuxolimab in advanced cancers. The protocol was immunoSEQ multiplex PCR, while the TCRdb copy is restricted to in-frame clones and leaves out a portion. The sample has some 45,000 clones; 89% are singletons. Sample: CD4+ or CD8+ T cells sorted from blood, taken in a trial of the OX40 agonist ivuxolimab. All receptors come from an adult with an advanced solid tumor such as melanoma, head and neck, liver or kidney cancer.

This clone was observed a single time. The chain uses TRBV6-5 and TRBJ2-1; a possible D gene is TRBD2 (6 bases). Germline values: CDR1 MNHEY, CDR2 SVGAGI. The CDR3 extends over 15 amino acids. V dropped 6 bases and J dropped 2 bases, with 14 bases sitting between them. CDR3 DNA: TGTGCCAGCAGCTCGCGGGACTCAACCTACAATGAGCAGTTCTTC. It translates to CASSSRDSTYNEQFF.

The CDR3 sequence: CASSQGGVGYEQYF. The CDR3, as DNA: TGCGCCAGCAGCCAAGGGGGGGTCGGCTACGAGCAGTACTTC. J is TRBJ2-7 and V is TRBV4-1; D is possibly TRBD2 (6 bases). The germline V gene has CDR1 MGHRA and CDR2 YSYEKL. This CDR3 has 14 amino acids. V was trimmed by 1 base and J by 3 bases, leaving 10 bases between them.

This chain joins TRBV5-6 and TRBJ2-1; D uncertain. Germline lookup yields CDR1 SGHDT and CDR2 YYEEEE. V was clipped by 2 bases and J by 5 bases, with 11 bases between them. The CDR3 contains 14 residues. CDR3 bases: TGTGCCAGCAGCTTTTCTACCGGAAACAATGAGCAGTTCTTC. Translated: CASSFSTGNNEQFF.

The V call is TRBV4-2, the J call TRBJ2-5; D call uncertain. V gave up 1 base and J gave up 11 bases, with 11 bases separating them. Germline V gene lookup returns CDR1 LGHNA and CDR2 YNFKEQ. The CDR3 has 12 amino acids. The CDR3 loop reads CASSQVASEQYF. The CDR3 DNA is TGTGCCAGCAGCCAAGTCGCGAGTGAGCAGTACTTC.

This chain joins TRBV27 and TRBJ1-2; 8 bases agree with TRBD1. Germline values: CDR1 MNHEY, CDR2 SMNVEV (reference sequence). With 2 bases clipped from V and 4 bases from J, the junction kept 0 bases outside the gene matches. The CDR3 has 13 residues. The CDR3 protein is CASSLGTGYGYTF. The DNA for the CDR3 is TGTGCCAGCAGTTTAGGGACAGGCTATGGCTACACCTTC.

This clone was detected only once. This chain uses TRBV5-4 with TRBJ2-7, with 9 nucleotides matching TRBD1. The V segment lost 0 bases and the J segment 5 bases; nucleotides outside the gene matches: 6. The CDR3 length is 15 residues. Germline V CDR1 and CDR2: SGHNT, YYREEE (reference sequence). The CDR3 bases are TGTGCCAGCAGCTTGGTGGGGACAGGGCACCACGAGCAGTACTTC. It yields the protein CASSLVGTGHHEQYF. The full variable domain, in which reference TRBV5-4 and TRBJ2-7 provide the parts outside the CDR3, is ETGVTQSPTHLIKTRGQQVTLRCSSQSGHNTVSWYQQALGQGPQFIFQYYREEENGRGNFPPRFSGLQFPNYSSELNVNALELDDSALYLCASSLVGTGHHEQYFGPGTRLTVT.

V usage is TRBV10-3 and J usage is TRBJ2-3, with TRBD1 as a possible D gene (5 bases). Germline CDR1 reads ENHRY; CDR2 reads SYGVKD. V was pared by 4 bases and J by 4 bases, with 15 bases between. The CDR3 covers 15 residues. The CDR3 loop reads CAISATGYGADTQYF. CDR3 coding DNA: TGTGCCATCAGTGCCACAGGTTATGGGGCAGATACGCAGTATTTT.

In nucleotides, the CDR3 is TGTGCCAGCAGCTTAGGGGACGGTCGAGGGGAAAAACTGTTTTTT. This sequence encodes CASSLGDGRGEKLFF. The rearrangement joins TRBV7-6 to TRBJ1-4; TRBD1 is a possible D gene (5 bases). The germline CDR1 and CDR2 sequences are SGHVS and FNYEAQ. The CDR3 length is 15 residues. V was clipped by 1 base and J by 8 bases, with 14 bases between them.

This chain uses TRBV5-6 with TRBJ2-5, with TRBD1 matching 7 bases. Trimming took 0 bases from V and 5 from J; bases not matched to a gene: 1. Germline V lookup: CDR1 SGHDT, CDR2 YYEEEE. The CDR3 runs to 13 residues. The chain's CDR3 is CASSLEGAETQYF. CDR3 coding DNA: TGTGCCAGCAGCTTGGAGGGGGCGGAGACCCAGTACTTC.

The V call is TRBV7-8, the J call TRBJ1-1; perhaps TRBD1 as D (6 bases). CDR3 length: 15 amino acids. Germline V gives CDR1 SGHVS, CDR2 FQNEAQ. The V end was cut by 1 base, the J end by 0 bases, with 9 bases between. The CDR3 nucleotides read TGTGCCAGCAGCTTAGGGCGGGGGCTGAACACTGAAGCTTTCTTT. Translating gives CASSLGRGLNTEAFF. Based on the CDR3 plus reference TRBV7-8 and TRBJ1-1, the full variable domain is GAGVSQSPRYKVAKRGQDVALRCDPISGHVSLFWYQQALGQGPEFLTYFQNEAQLDKSGLPSDRFFAERPEGSVSTLKIQRTQQEDSAVYLCASSLGRGLNTEAFFGQGTRLTVV.

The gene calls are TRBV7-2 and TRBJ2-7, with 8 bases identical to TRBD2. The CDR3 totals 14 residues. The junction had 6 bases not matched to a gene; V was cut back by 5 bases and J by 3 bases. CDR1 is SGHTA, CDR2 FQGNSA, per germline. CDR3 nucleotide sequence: TGTGCCAGCAGCCTCCGGGGGGGGCACTACGAGCAGTACTTC. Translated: CASSLRGGHYEQYF.

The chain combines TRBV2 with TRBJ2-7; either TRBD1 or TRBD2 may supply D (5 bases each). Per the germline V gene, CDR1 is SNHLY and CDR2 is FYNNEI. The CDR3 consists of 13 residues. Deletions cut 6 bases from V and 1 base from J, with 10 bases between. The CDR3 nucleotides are TGTGCCAGCAGGAGGGGATTATCCTACGAGCAGTACTTC. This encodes CASRRGLSYEQYF.

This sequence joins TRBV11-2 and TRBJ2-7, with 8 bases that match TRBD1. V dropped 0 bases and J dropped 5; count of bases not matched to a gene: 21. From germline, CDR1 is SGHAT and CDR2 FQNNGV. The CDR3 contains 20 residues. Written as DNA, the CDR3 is TGTGCCAGCAGCTTAGAGGGTGCAGGGGGCTCAAGGGCGGGTAAAAACGAGCAGTACTTC. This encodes CASSLEGAGGSRAGKNEQYF.

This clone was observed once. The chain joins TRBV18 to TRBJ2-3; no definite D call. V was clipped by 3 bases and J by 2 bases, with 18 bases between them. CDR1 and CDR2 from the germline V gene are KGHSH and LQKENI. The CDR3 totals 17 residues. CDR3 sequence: CASSPAAGTLPTDTQYF. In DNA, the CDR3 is TGTGCCAGCTCACCGGCGGCCGGAACCCTTCCCACAGATACGCAGTATTTT.

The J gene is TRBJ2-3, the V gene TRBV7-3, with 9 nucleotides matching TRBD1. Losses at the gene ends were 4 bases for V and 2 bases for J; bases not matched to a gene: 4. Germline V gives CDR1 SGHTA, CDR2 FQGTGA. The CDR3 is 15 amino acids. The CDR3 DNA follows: TGTGCCAGCAGCTCGACAGGGGGGGCCACAGATACGCAGTATTTT. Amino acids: CASSSTGGATDTQYF.